This T cell receptor (beta chain) was observed in a study of response to subunit inactivated influenza vaccine (dated by TCRdb to 2016 to 2018). The study in broad terms: To follow how T cells responded to a trivalent subunit inactivated influenza vaccine, the researchers relied on deep quantitative profiling of the T cell receptor repertoire. What the study reported, not specific to this receptor: It was suggested by the authors that each seasonal influenza vaccination may recruit only a limited number of new T cells.

This clonotype turned up a few times. What antigen it recognizes has not been identified. Within one base of it there is no much larger clone, and no base qualities were kept. The library came from RT-PCR. For sequencing, an Illumina HiSeq 2500 was employed. TCRdb's own reprocessing of the public reads used fastp at Q25 and MiXCR and kept productive beta chains. Rows merge per CDR3 protein into single entries with the most common DNA and genes. The sample table records hundreds of thousands of distinct CDR3 sequences; approximately 7.6% of these occur just once. The ten biggest clones cover 10% to 15% of the sample. The V end loses 2 bases and the J end loses 7 bases, and a stretch of 13 bases separates them. CDR1 is given as KGHDR and CDR2 as SFDVKD, both from the germline V gene. The CDR3 runs 14 residues from the cysteine to the phenylalanine. Only CDR3 DNA remains: 42 bases, in frame from the first base.

Here the chain combines TRBV24-1 and TRBJ2-5; the D region is possibly TRBD1 or TRBD2, each matching across 5 bases. The sequences come from PBMCs from blood, collected roughly 24 months after vaccination. This clonotype originated in a man aged 45 to 70 who received an inactivated influenza vaccine. Donor details come from another sample of the same person, matched by shared clones. CDR3 loop: CATSDSVRGGTQYF. The DNA reads as follows: TGTGCCACCAGTGATTCTGTCCGGGGCGGGACCCAGTACTTC.